This T cell receptor (beta chain) emerged from a study of cytomegalovirus exposure and HLA in healthy donors. Study-level points and caveats: TRBV6-2, TRBV6-3 and some other V segments were excluded as indistinguishable.

The PCR was carried out with 60 Vbeta primers and 13 Jbeta primers. Sequencing used immunoSEQ multiplex PCR; TCRdb keeps in-frame clones, though not all of them. The sample has approximately 150,000 clones, around 72% seen once. Turning to this clone: Its antigen is unknown.

Germline-derived CDR1 and CDR2 are SGHVS and FQNEAQ. Trimming stripped 3 bases from V and 0 bases from J, with 9 bases between. CDR3 length: 15 amino acids. The chain uses TRBV7-8 and TRBJ1-5; no clear D gene. This sequence originates from a man aged 40-49 years in good health and CMV-seronegative. Sequenced input: PBMCs. The chain's CDR3 is CASSLSQNSNQPQHF. The CDR3 nucleotides are TGTGCCAGCAGCTTGTCCCAGAATAGCAATCAGCCCCAGCATTTT.